A single sample gave rise to the 5 T cell receptor beta chains below, sequenced in a study of beta chain features in type 1 diabetes. General study findings and limits: The study found moderately but significantly shorter TCRB CDR3s in all four CD4+ subsets of Type 1 diabetes patients.

Their cognate antigens are unknown. Of the isolated RNA, all was reverse transcribed, and so the sequenced material was expressed TCRB transcripts. Measured with immunoSEQ multiplex PCR; TCRdb has only the in-frame clones, and not every one. This sample carries roughly 140,000 clones, approximately 10% of them seen once, and the ten largest clones take around 0.48%. Sequenced sample: central memory CD4+ T cells from blood. The receptor set was obtained from a man in his thirties or forties with type 1 diabetes.

This clone was detected a few times. V usage is TRBV6-5 and J usage is TRBJ2-5; 7 positions match TRBD2. CDR3 length: 16 residues. Germline CDR1 is MNHEY and CDR2 is SVGAGI. Trimming at V came to 1 base and at J to 5 bases, leaving 10 bases not matched to a gene. The CDR3 DNA sequence: TGTGCCAGCAGTTACTGGGGCGGGAGCAAAACCGAGACCCAGTACTTC. Amino acid sequence: CASSYWGGSKTETQYF.

The sample holds a few counts of this clone. The V and J genes are TRBV27 and TRBJ2-1; D unresolved. Germline CDR1 MNHEY, CDR2 SMNVEV (reference sequence). V was clipped by 3 bases and J by 3 bases, with 9 bases between them. The CDR3 totals 14 residues. The CDR3 DNA reads TGTGCCAGCAGTTTGCAGGAACACTACAATGAGCAGTTCTTC. Protein: CASSLQEHYNEQFF.

This clone has more than one count but fewer than ten. The chain employs TRBV10-3 and TRBJ2-3; weak D call: TRBD2 (6 bases). Looked up from germline, CDR1 is ENHRY and CDR2 is SYGVKD. The ends were cut back, 10 bases at V and 1 base at J, with 15 bases in the middle. CDR3 size: 14 residues. CDR3 residues: CATASGGGTDTQYF. The CDR3 DNA sequence: TGTGCCACCGCCTCCGGGGGAGGCACAGATACGCAGTATTTT.

This clone was recorded a few times. This chain links TRBV7-8 with TRBJ2-3; tentatively, D is TRBD2 (5 bases). Germline V lookup: CDR1 SGHVS, CDR2 FQNEAQ. The CDR3 loop spans 14 amino acids. V dropped 1 base and J dropped 5 bases, with 10 bases sitting between them. For the CDR3, the DNA is TGTGCCAGCAGCTTAGAGGGCCGGGGAGATACGCAGTATTTT. Protein sequence: CASSLEGRGDTQYF.

The rearrangement links TRBV4-2 to TRBJ2-6, with 8 bases aligning to TRBD2. CDR1 and CDR2 from the germline V gene are LGHNA and YNFKEQ. The CDR3 is made up of 18 amino acids. V shed 0 bases, J shed 0 bases, and the junction held 4 bases outside the gene matches. CDR3 DNA: TGTGCCAGCAGCCAAGATCTTAGCGGGGACTCTGGGGCCAACGTCCTGACTTTC. This sequence encodes CASSQDLSGDSGANVLTF.